One and the same sample provided the 2 T cell receptor beta chains below, sequenced in a study of blood T cell repertoires in COVID-19. Clones were sequenced by immunoSEQ multiplex PCR, and TCRdb holds only the in-frame ones, with some missing. The sample has 150,000 to 200,000 clones, 65% to 85% seen once. Sequencing used peripheral blood. The receptors stem from a woman aged 30 to 39 with acute or convalescent COVID-19.

This rearrangement joins TRBV28 to TRBJ1-3; the D gene is possibly TRBD1 (5 bases). With 2 bases removed from V and 0 bases from J, the gap between germline ends came to 14 bases. The CDR3 is 17 amino acids. Germline lookup yields CDR1 MDHEN and CDR2 SYDVKM. Here the CDR3 reads CASSLQGGGSSGNTIYF. CDR3 coding DNA: TGTGCCAGCAGTTTACAGGGCGGTGGATCCTCTGGAAACACCATATATTTT. The whole variable domain, filled in from reference TRBV28 and TRBJ1-3, reads DVKVTQSSRYLVKRTGEKVFLECVQDMDHENMFWYRQDPGLGLRLIYFSYDVKMKEKGDIPEGYSVSREKKERFSLILESASTNQTSMYLCASSLQGGGSSGNTIYFGEGSWLTVV.

This rearrangement joins TRBV24-1 to TRBJ1-2, with 7 bases fitting TRBD1. V trimming: 6 bases; J trimming: 4 bases; junction bases outside the gene matches: 10. The CDR3 loop spans 15 amino acids. Germline loops: CDR1 KGHDR, CDR2 SFDVKD. In nucleotides, the CDR3 is TGTGCCACCAGTTCTTTGCAGGGGGATAGCTATGGCTACACCTTC. Its translation: CATSSLQGDSYGYTF.